This entry is about one T cell receptor beta chain. Its target is unknown. J lost 5 bases, V lost 3 bases, and 5 bases had no gene match. The germline CDR1 and CDR2 sequences are SGDLS and YYNGEE. The CDR3 is 14 amino acids. The sample comes from a study of cytomegalovirus exposure and HLA in healthy donors. The donors were members of the validation cohort comprising some 130 subjects, separate from the roughly 690-subject first cohort. The data were produced by immunoSEQ multiplex PCR, yet TCRdb's version contains in-frame clones alone and is incomplete. This table has hundreds of thousands of clones, around 87% appearing once. Findings of the study overall: Among the CMV-associated chains, three were confirmed in vitro as specific for CMV antigens. Whilst most TCR sequences proved rare, a subset of public TCRs occurred across many donors.

The sequenced sample was PBMCs. This receptor was taken from a man in his late teens or twenties in good health and CMV-seronegative. The V and J genes are TRBV9 and TRBJ2-3, with 8 nucleotides matching TRBD1. This CDR3 is CASSGQGTGDTQYF. The CDR3 coding sequence is TGTGCCAGCAGCGGACAGGGGACCGGAGATACGCAGTATTTT.